This T cell receptor beta chain comes out of a study of cytomegalovirus exposure and HLA in healthy donors (dated by TCRdb to the late 2010s). Background on the whole study: In an earlier analysis of some 610 of the donors, 250 to 350 Gb of sequence data and some 100 million unique TCR beta sequences from about 190 million T cells were reported. Roughly 320 gigabases of sequencing data and around 85 million unique TCR sequences made up an early release that covered roughly 670 HLA-typed donors. To predict cytomegalovirus infection status, the study combined high-throughput TCR immunosequencing, statistical association of individual TCRs with disease status, and machine learning. To study patterns of TCR occurrence, a later analysis re-analyzed previously published TCR beta repertoires from 650 to 750 donors and added high-resolution HLA genotyping. A separate validation cohort of approximately 130 different subjects was used in addition to the 666-subject first cohort. Rather than drawing on any new phenotypic data, the later analysis identified candidate immune exposures from TCR beta sequences and the way those sequences occurred across donors. Among roughly 400 genotyped donors of the cohort, an average of approximately 220,000 unique TCR beta nucleotide sequences was sequenced per donor, of which about 18% were non-productive. All discovery cohort repertoires had been generated using a single sequencing platform. In an earlier analysis of roughly 600 of the donors, high-throughput TCR beta sequencing was used to judge whether each TCR beta V gene segment behaved as functional or pseudogenic. Because of strong linkage in the cohort, five DR-DQ haplotypes were treated as single units for association and clustering. Of the approximately 400 genotyped donors, 80% to 90% were placed in the genetic ancestry cluster associated with self-reported Caucasian donors. The study aimed to test whether signatures of past pathogen exposure could be identified by cataloging public T cell receptors. In a later genetic analysis, genome-wide SNP genotypes for about 65% of the roughly 670 donors were used, and that subset was treated as a discovery cohort. The study used immunosequencing to profile the T cell repertoires of around 600 subjects and linked those repertoires to cytomegalovirus serostatus. Typing coverage varied by locus: about 620-630 donors for A, B, C, DRB1 and DQB1; 522 for DQA1; more than 600 for DPA1; under 490 for DPB1. Class I and class II HLA loci were covered by the typing at four-digit resolution. Donor age, sex, ethnicity and CMV serostatus were collected together with the repertoire data.

Here is what the overall study found, with its caveats: In a later genetic analysis, fewer N-insertions in productive TCRs were reported among donors in an Asian-associated ancestry cluster than the roughly 710-donor mean. An earlier analysis of around 600 of the donors showed that most TCR beta V segments appeared in productive rearrangements either about 87% or about 30% of the time, which broadly matched IMGT annotations. Over 15 rarely observed V segments, including chromosome 9 orphons, were excluded from the earlier analysis of about 500 of the donors because counts were too low. In a later analysis, most CMV-associated TCR beta chains were found to appear HLA-restricted, with HLA associations seemingly driven largely by CMV exposure. Only TCR beta chains were sequenced in this cohort, and the absence of alpha or paired-chain data limited detectable features. Compared with equally common non-associated chains, HLA-associated TCR beta chains in a later analysis were more clonally expanded and had lower generation probabilities. Cytomegalovirus status was reported to be diagnosed by the classifier with high specificity and sensitivity in both the original and validation cohorts. A cluster of highly shared sequence variants was judged likely to be a technical artifact of the sequencing pipeline. According to a later analysis, TCR association rates differed among HLA loci, with DRB1 alleles showing the most associated TCRs and HLA-C alleles showing the fewest. In vitro tests confirmed that a few of the cytomegalovirus-associated TCR beta chains recognize cytomegalovirus antigens. Because HLA typing was unavailable for some donors at each locus, only the typed subset was used in association tests. In a later analysis, around 17,000 TCR beta sequences were associated with specific HLA alleles at a false discovery rate of 0.05. Linkage disequilibrium might explain the correlated functional status among segregating V segments, but an unknown experimental factor could not be excluded. Most TCR sequences were observed very rarely across donors, whereas some public TCRs were present in many individuals. A later genetic analysis associated a missense DCLRE1C variant with V-gene and J-gene trimming of TCR beta chains, and an independent cohort replicated the association. In the study, approximately 160 TCR beta chains were listed as associated with cytomegalovirus. According to a later analysis, parvovirus B19, influenza, CMV and Epstein-Barr virus appeared linked to several top co-occurrence clusters. Immune exposure information for the cohort was limited to CMV serostatus. The authors suggested that the approach could potentially be extended to other disease states and immunological phenotypes. When HLA alleles, especially DR and DQ, strongly co-occurred, attributing TCR associations to individual alleles was difficult. A further reported finding was that TCR beta sequences accurately predicted the HLA-A and HLA-B alleles for most subjects in the first cohort. Presence/absence analyses assumed roughly uniform sequencing depth across donors, an assumption that may not hold.

As for this clone: Its antigen has not been determined. Per-base qualities were not stored, and no clone one base away is much larger.

The cohort was made up of about 610 healthy bone marrow donors. All cohort members were sampled while nominally healthy, although unrecorded immune exposures were likely present. The donor tested CMV seropositive and was one of the 289 seropositive cohort members. A peripheral blood sample was collected from each donor, and TCR beta sequencing was performed on peripheral blood mononuclear cells. The Qiagen DNeasy Blood Extraction Kit was used to extract genomic DNA from the blood cell samples. To prepare the library, the immunoSEQ multiplex PCR assay was applied. For the multiplex PCR, a mixture combining 60 forward primers for TCR Vbeta segments and 13 reverse primers for TCR Jbeta segments was used. The CDR3 region of rearranged TCR beta genes was amplified from genomic DNA with a multiplex PCR assay. The Illumina HiSeq System was used to sequence the amplified TCR beta libraries as 87-base-pair reads. In the source study's methods: A later analysis tallied around 80 million unique TCR beta chains across the 550 to 850 repertoires, and approximately 12 million of those chains were shared by two or more donors. Raw reads were error-corrected and collapsed into unique sequences with a nearest-neighbor algorithm that merged closely related sequences to remove PCR and sequencing errors. Alignment of CDR3 sequences to IMGT reference sequences was used to assign V, D and J gene segments. Each retained sequence needed at least a six-nucleotide match to both a V gene segment and a J gene segment. Rearrangements were called productive when the CDR3 lacked stop codons and stayed in frame with V and J; all others were non-productive. CDR3 was defined by IMGT convention, running from the second conserved V-encoded cysteine to the conserved J-encoded phenylalanine. The earlier analysis of fewer than 750 of the donors excluded sequences that lacked an unambiguous match to a single V gene segment. An earlier analysis of several hundred of the donors called V segments functional above 56.7% productive rearrangements and segregating when the between-donor standard deviation exceeded 5%. To diagnose cytomegalovirus status from the catalog of TCR beta chain sequences, a statistical classification framework was built. V and J gene assignment, in a later analysis, came from comparing TCR nucleotide sequences with IMGT/GENE-DB human TR gene sequences. The TCRdist pipeline was used in a later analysis to assign CDR3 sequences and most-parsimonious VDJ recombination scenarios. In a later analysis, each TCR beta chain was defined by its CDR3 amino acid sequence together with its V-gene family, and reads lacking a unique V-gene family were excluded. To address suspected cross-contamination and a sequencing artifact, a later analysis removed 550 to 750 highly shared, low-generation-probability nucleotide sequences. In a later analysis, a clonal expansion index for each public chain was calculated from normalized within-repertoire ranks of inferred template counts. In a later analysis, generation probabilities were computed with a VDJ recombination model fitted to out-of-frame rearrangements, and the resulting probabilities were checked against IGoR. A later analysis scored TCR-TCR, TCR-HLA and TCR-CMV co-occurrence with hypergeometric tests, applying a repertoire-size bias correction to TCR pairs. False discovery rates were estimated in a later analysis by permuting HLA or CMV assignments 20 times. A later analysis grouped co-occurring TCRs with DBSCAN, adding TCRdist sequence similarity when clustering within HLA-allele-positive subsets. For co-occurrence clustering, repertoires with fewer than 30,000 or more than 120,000 public chains were excluded, along with roughly five repertoires with anomalous nucleotide sharing. In its TCRdb copy, this immuneACCESS table keeps in-frame sequences only and misses some clones. Where compared with another copy, unresolved V genes explain less than half of these, and the others have no known cause. That table gives V, J and clone size, and the DNA gave D and trimming. In this sample the table shows about 190,000 clones, about 83% of which occur a single time. The top ten constitute about 1.8% of the sample.

The sequence derives from a man in his forties or fifties in good health and CMV-seropositive. Sequences were obtained from PBMCs.

The DNA sequence is as follows: TGCGCCAGCAGTCGTATTCCCCAGGGGGCAGAGGGAGCAGATACGCAGTATTTT. This yields the protein CASSRIPQGAEGADTQYF. The rearrangement joined TRBV5-1 to TRBJ2-3; 8 bases in between match TRBD1. The CDR3 spans 18 residues, from the cysteine through the phenylalanine. The read is trimmed to its CDR3 DNA, 54 bases read in frame from base 1. Trimming leaves V shorter by 5 bases and J shorter by 4 bases, with the junction holding 18 bases beyond the gene matches. The germline V gene provides CDR1 SGHRS and CDR2 YFSETQ.